This TCR beta chain was sequenced during a study of shared clonotypes between healthy human individuals. The V and J ends lost 5 bases and 7 bases, in that order; junction bases with no gene match: 4. The CDR3 length is 12 residues. CDR1 and CDR2 (germline): SEHNR, FQNEAQ (reference sequence). Using immunoSEQ multiplex PCR, the repertoire was profiled, and TCRdb retains in-frame clones only, with some absent. The repertoire holds about 1.5 million clones, 95% to 99% seen once, with around 0.45% in the top ten. V gene TRBV7-9 combines with J gene TRBJ1-1, with 7 positions matching TRBD1. Sequenced sample: naive CD4+ T cells sorted from blood. Subset defined: CD45RA+ positively selected. This TCR was sampled from a man younger than 45 in good health. This CDR3 is CASSVGDSEAFF. In DNA, the CDR3 is TGTGCCAGCAGCGTAGGGGACAGTGAAGCTTTCTTT.